Listed below are T cell receptor beta chains from one sample, sequenced in a study of shared clonotypes between healthy human individuals. Using immunoSEQ multiplex PCR, the repertoire was profiled, and TCRdb retains in-frame clones only, with some absent. This sample has 2 million to 3 million clones, with around 94% found just once. The sequenced sample consisted of naive CD4+ T cells sorted from blood. The receptors originated from a young man in good health. The CDR3 runs from the conserved cysteine through the conserved F or W. A D gene is named only where the DNA matches it firmly. Only some rows state a clone size, as once, few, many or a class for expanded clones.

V	D	J	size	DNA	CDR3
TRBV5-1	TRBD1	TRBJ1-1	.	TGCGCCAGCAGGGGACAGGGGCCGCAAAAGGAAGCTTTCTTT	CASRGQGPQKEAFF
TRBV6-5	.	TRBJ2-5	.	TGTGCCAGCAGTTACTCGAGAGGCCTCCAAGAGACCCAGTACTTC	CASSYSRGLQETQYF
TRBV7-6	TRBD2	TRBJ2-7	.	TGTGCCAGCAGCAGGAGCGGGAGATTCTACGAGCAGTACTTC	CASSRSGRFYEQYF
TRBV18	TRBD2	TRBJ2-2	once	TGTGCCAGCTCACCTTTCCCCGTGCTAGCGGGAGCCGGGGAGCTGTTTTTT	CASSPFPVLAGAGELFF
TRBV5-1	.	TRBJ1-4	.	TGCGCCAGCAGCTTGGCCGTAGGGGTAGAGGAAAAACTGTTTTTT	CASSLAVGVEEKLFF
TRBV6-5	TRBD2	TRBJ2-1	.	TGTGCCAGCAGTTACGCCCAGCTAGCGGGACGCAATGAGCAGTTCTTC	CASSYAQLAGRNEQFF
TRBV7-2	.	TRBJ1-5	.	TGTGCCAGCAGCCCTTTCAATCAGCCCCAGCATTTT	CASSPFNQPQHF
TRBV6-5	.	TRBJ2-1	.	TGTGCCAGCAGTTACGTTGGGCTAGGCTCCTACAATGAGCAGTTCTTC	CASSYVGLGSYNEQFF
TRBV5-6	TRBD1	TRBJ1-2	once	TGTGCCAGCAGCCTGGACAGGGCTGGCTACACCTTC	CASSLDRAGYTF
TRBV18	.	TRBJ2-5	.	TGTGCCAGCTCACAGACACTCCAAGAGACCCAGTACTTC	CASSQTLQETQYF
TRBV9	.	TRBJ1-2	.	TGTGCCAGCAGCGCCGCCGGGCTCAGGGGATGCCAGTTCTATGGCTACACCTTC	CASSAAGLRGCQFYGYTF
TRBV27	TRBD1	TRBJ2-2	.	TGTGCCAGCAGCCTAAAGGCAGGGGGCGATTGGAGGACCGGGGAGCTGTTTTTT	CASSLKAGGDWRTGELFF